The 21 T cell receptor beta chains given below trace back to one sample, sequenced in a study of blood T cell repertoires in COVID-19. The method was immunoSEQ multiplex PCR; TCRdb's version includes in-frame clones alone and lacks a portion of them. Of about 94,000 clones in the sample, approximately 83% were seen once. Sequenced sample: peripheral blood. The receptor set was obtained from a man aged 55 to 69 with acute or convalescent COVID-19.

The chain recombines TRBV13 with TRBJ2-1, with 7 bases identical to TRBD2. The CDR3 has 13 amino acids. V gave up 5 bases and J gave up 6 bases; unmatched junction bases: 4. Germline CDR1 reads PRHDT; CDR2 reads FYEKMQ (reference sequence). CDR3 sequence: CASSPGLVNEQFF. In DNA form, the CDR3 reads TGTGCCAGCAGCCCCGGACTAGTCAATGAGCAGTTCTTC.

The V gene is TRBV7-3, the J gene TRBJ1-2; a possible D gene is TRBD1 (5 bases). Between the trimmed V and J ends, which lost 6 bases and 0 bases, there was a span of 8 bases. The CDR3 length is 13 residues. Germline CDR1 reads SGHTA; CDR2 reads FQGTGA. The CDR3 coding sequence is TGTGCCAGCAGTATGACAGCTAACTATGGCTACACCTTC. It codes for CASSMTANYGYTF. Combining the CDR3 with reference TRBV7-3 and TRBJ1-2 gives the whole variable domain GAGVSQTPSNKVTEKGKYVELRCDPISGHTALYWYRQSLGQGPEFLIYFQGTGAADDSGLPNDRFFAVRPEGSVSTLKIQRTERGDSAVYLCASSMTANYGYTFGSGTRLTVV.

This chain links TRBV11-2 with TRBJ2-3; D is unclear. The CDR3 extends over 14 amino acids. V lost 0 bases and J 2 bases, leaving 6 bases between the germline ends. Germline V gives CDR1 SGHAT, CDR2 FQNNGV. The CDR3 is CASSLDPVTDTQYF. CDR3 coding DNA: TGTGCCAGCAGCTTAGACCCAGTCACAGATACGCAGTATTTT.

The V call is TRBV2, the J call TRBJ2-3; no clear D. Germline CDR1 SNHLY, CDR2 FYNNEI. This CDR3 has 12 amino acids. The V end was cut by 8 bases, the J end by 4 bases, with 10 bases between. DNA of the CDR3: TGTGCCAGCGTAACTCGGGCAGATACGCAGTATTTT. This encodes CASVTRADTQYF.

The rearrangement links TRBV4-2 to TRBJ2-3; TRBD2 agrees at 11 bases. Unmatched junction bases numbered 7, after V lost 3 bases and J lost 5 bases. Per the germline V gene, CDR1 is LGHNA and CDR2 is YNFKEQ. The CDR3 length is 16 residues. The CDR3 region is CASSQVSGGALDTQYF. The CDR3 DNA follows: TGTGCCAGCAGCCAGGTTAGCGGGGGGGCCCTAGATACGCAGTATTTT.

V usage is TRBV7-8 and J usage is TRBJ1-3, with D uncertain. CDR1 is SGHVS and CDR2 is FQNEAQ in the germline V gene. V dropped 1 base and J dropped 0 bases, with 10 bases sitting between them. This CDR3 has 16 residues. CDR3: CASSLVGGFSGNTIYF. CDR3 DNA sequence: TGTGCCAGCAGCTTAGTCGGCGGCTTCTCTGGAAACACCATATATTTT.

The V and J genes are TRBV5-6 and TRBJ2-5, with 11 bases fitting TRBD2. CDR3 length: 16 residues. CDR1 and CDR2 from the germline V gene are SGHDT and YYEEEE. Trimming removed 4 bases from V and 4 bases from J; junction bases left unmatched: 9. For the CDR3, the DNA is TGTGCCAGCAGCCGGTCTAGCGGGGGGCGGGGAGAGACCCAGTACTTC. This translates into CASSRSSGGRGETQYF.

The chain joins TRBV3-1 (or the pseudogene TRBV3-2) to TRBJ2-7, with a possible D match to TRBD1 (6 bases). The CDR3 spans 17 residues. V shed 0 bases and J shed 2 bases, with 17 bases lying between them. Germline lookup yields CDR1 LGHDT and CDR2 YNNKEL (reference sequence). The CDR3 DNA follows: TGTGCCAGCAGCCAAGATTCGTACAGGGTTTGGGCCTACGAGCAGTACTTC. This sequence encodes CASSQDSYRVWAYEQYF.

The chain recombines TRBV2 with TRBJ1-2; no firm D call. The CDR3 runs 13 residues. Per germline, CDR1 SNHLY and CDR2 FYNNEI. V was cut by 3 bases and J by 2 bases, with 7 bases left in between. CDR3 sequence reads: CASSDRLNYGYTF. For the CDR3, the DNA is TGTGCCAGCAGTGACAGGTTAAACTATGGCTACACCTTC. The variable domain in full, completed from reference TRBV2 and TRBJ1-2, reads EPEVTQTPSHQVTQMGQEVILRCVPISNHLYFYWYRQILGQKVEFLVSFYNNEISEKSEIFDDQFSVERPDGSNFTLKIRSTKLEDSAMYFCASSDRLNYGYTFGSGTRLTVV.

The chain links TRBV27 to TRBJ1-2; the match to TRBD1 covers 9 bases. The CDR3 runs 17 residues. The germline V gene has CDR1 MNHEY and CDR2 SMNVEV (reference sequence). Trimming took 6 bases from V and 3 from J; bases not matched to a gene: 14. CDR3 nucleotide sequence: TGTGCCAGCAGGACCATGTCGTCCGGGACAGGGTACTATGGCTACACCTTC. Its translation: CASRTMSSGTGYYGYTF.

A few counts support this clone. The chain couples TRBV28 to TRBJ2-6; a weak D match, TRBD2 (5 bases). V was clipped by 6 bases and J by 2 bases, with 23 bases between them. Germline CDR1 MDHEN, CDR2 SYDVKM. The CDR3 has 19 residues. The CDR3 DNA sequence: TGTGCCAGCAGCAACCGGTTGGGTCGGGGAACGACTGGGGCCAACGTCCTGACTTTC. Translating it yields CASSNRLGRGTTGANVLTF.

The V and J genes are TRBV5-6 and TRBJ2-2; D uncertain. V was trimmed by 1 base and J by 6 bases, leaving 7 bases between them. CDR1 SGHDT and CDR2 YYEEEE come from the germline V gene. The CDR3 has 13 amino acids. CDR3 in amino acids: CASSLSAPGELFF. CDR3 nucleotides: TGTGCCAGCAGCTTGAGCGCACCCGGGGAGCTGTTTTTT.

The rearrangement uses TRBV5-3 and TRBJ1-2, with 10 bases aligning to TRBD1. TRBV5-3 is given ORF status, its function remaining uncertain. CDR3 length: 15 amino acids. The V and J ends lost 0 bases and 4 bases, in that order; junction bases with no gene match: 3. Written as DNA, the CDR3 is TGTGCCAGAAGCTTGGAGAGGACAGGGGGCTATGGCTACACCTTC. Translation gives CARSLERTGGYGYTF.

The chain links TRBV2 to TRBJ2-1, with 14 bases aligning to TRBD2. In germline, CDR1 is SNHLY, CDR2 FYNNEI. This CDR3 has 14 amino acids. Losses at the gene ends were 8 bases for V and 9 bases for J; bases not matched to a gene: 6. This chain's CDR3 is CASAGLAGVGEQFF. The CDR3 DNA reads TGTGCCAGCGCGGGACTAGCGGGGGTTGGTGAGCAGTTCTTC.

This clone was recorded many times. V gene TRBV7-9 combines with J gene TRBJ1-5; the D gene is possibly TRBD1 (5 bases). Germline V lookup: CDR1 SEHNR, CDR2 FQNEAQ (reference sequence). Trimming removed 0 bases at V and 7 bases at J, with 10 bases between. The CDR3 consists of 14 residues. CDR3 region: CASSLAEGWQPQHF. In nucleotides, the CDR3 is TGTGCCAGCAGCTTAGCGGAGGGGTGGCAGCCCCAGCATTTT.

This chain uses TRBV20-1 with TRBJ1-2; D remains unclear. Between the trimmed V and J ends, which lost 2 bases and 5 bases, there was a span of 6 bases. Germline V CDR1 and CDR2: DFQATT, SNEGSKA (reference sequence). The CDR3 has 11 residues. The CDR3 protein is CSARSLYGYTF. The CDR3 nucleotides are TGCAGTGCTAGAAGTCTATATGGCTACACCTTC.

V and J are TRBV4-1 and TRBJ1-1; D call uncertain. Germline CDR1 reads MGHRA; CDR2 reads YSYEKL. This CDR3 spans 14 amino acids. Deletions cut 3 bases from V and 3 bases from J, with 11 bases between. CDR3 in DNA: TGCGCCAGCAGCCATCAGTCGGGATACACTGAAGCTTTCTTT. It specifies CASSHQSGYTEAFF.

The V and J genes are TRBV29-1 and TRBJ1-2, with 9 nucleotides matching TRBD1. The trim removed 7 bases at V and 5 bases at J, leaving 8 bases unmatched. The CDR3 length is 13 residues. Germline V gene sequence: CDR1 SQVTM, CDR2 ANQGSEA. The CDR3 bases are TGCAGCGCTCGACAGGGGGAGAGTTATGGCTACACCTTC. It specifies CSARQGESYGYTF.

The V call is TRBV29-1, the J call TRBJ2-1, with D perhaps matching TRBD2 (6 bases). Trimming left V 3 bases short and J 4 bases short, with 10 bases between. The CDR3 sequence is 13 residues long. Germline CDR1 SQVTM, CDR2 ANQGSEA. CDR3 coding DNA: TGCAGCGTTGAGATAGCGGATTACAATGAGCAGTTCTTC. It yields the protein CSVEIADYNEQFF.

This clone was counted once. J is TRBJ1-3 and V is TRBV19; 10 positions match TRBD1. V lost 8 bases and J lost 2; bases outside the gene matches: 6. The CDR3 length is 15 residues. CDR1 and CDR2 from the germline V gene are LNHDA and SQIVND (reference sequence). The CDR3 nucleotides read TGTGCCAGTCGGGACGGACAGGGGGCTGGAAACACCATATATTTT. Its protein is CASRDGQGAGNTIYF.

This chain links TRBV30 with TRBJ2-7; D might be TRBD1 (6 bases). With 3 bases removed from V and 7 bases from J, the gap between germline ends came to 19 bases. Germline V gene data show CDR1 as GTSNPN and CDR2 as SVGIG (reference sequence). The length of the CDR3 is 14 residues. In DNA form, the CDR3 reads TGTGCCTGGAGCTTGCTCCCGGGACAATGGGAGCAGTACTTC. It translates to CAWSLLPGQWEQYF.